The T cell receptor (beta chain) described here comes from a study of molecular identifiers for immune sequencing clone quantification. Study context: Sequencing covered four of five parts into which replicate RNA from approximately 20,000 or 98,000 naive CD8 cells was split. Regarding the study as a whole: Whereas clones above 20 RNA copies held under 1% of naive-cell molecules, they held over 98% of effector molecules.

MiXCR was run by TCRdb on the PCR reads, yielding one entry per CDR3 protein. This sample has around 460,000 distinct CDR3 sequences, with about a fifth found just once. There are a few counts of this clonotype. Its antigen is not identified. Looked up from germline, CDR1 is LGHDT and CDR2 is YNNKEL (reference sequence). V lost 3 bases to trimming and J lost 0 bases, with 9 bases between them. The CDR3 has 16 amino acids. This chain joins TRBV3-1 and TRBJ2-6; D uncertain. What was sequenced was naive CD8+ T cells from blood, with Jurkat cell RNA spiked in. Subset reported: FACS-sorted CD8+CD4-CCR7+CD45RA+ naive T cells. This TCR derives from a human donor in good health. Some libraries in this study had Jurkat cell RNA spiked in. The CDR3 spells CASSQLPGSGANVLTF. In nucleotides, the CDR3 is TGTGCCAGCAGCCAGCTTCCAGGCTCTGGGGCCAACGTCCTGACTTTC.